Below, one TCR beta chain is given with its context. In its sample, this clonotype was seen a few times. Its antigen remains unidentified. No much larger clonotype is one base removed from it; base qualities were not supplied. This record belongs to a study of immune heterogeneity within non-small cell lung tumors (dated by TCRdb to 2016 to 2018). General notes on the study: By histology, a few squamous cell carcinomas, about 10 non-squamous carcinomas and 1 tumor not otherwise specified were included. Whole-exome sequencing, RNA-seq and TCR beta repertoire sequencing were combined for multiple spatially distinct regions from each NSCLC tumor so that intratumoral immune heterogeneity could be examined. Transcriptome data were available for just about 41 loci from eleven to twelve patients, whereas TCR repertoire analysis spanned roughly 56 tumor loci from some 16 patients. For mutant peptides 8 to 11 amino acids long, netMHCpan-3.0 predicted neoantigen binding to the HLA alleles of each patient.

CDR1 DFQATT and CDR2 SNEGSKA were looked up in the germline V gene (reference sequence). The germline ends are 12 bases apart after V is trimmed by 5 bases and J by 4 bases. The CDR3 holds 12 amino acids from the cysteine to the phenylalanine. The read is trimmed to its CDR3 DNA, 36 bases read in frame from base 1. The TCR beta CDR3 region was amplified with a multiplex PCR system whose first round ran for approximately 11 cycles using 32 V-gene forward primers and 13 J-gene reverse primers. The first PCR round used a QIAGEN Multiplex PCR Kit, and the primer sequences were filed in Chinese patent CN105087789A. A second PCR round added Illumina universal primers using the Phusion High-Fidelity PCR Kit. Paired-end sequencing of TCR libraries was carried out on the Illumina HiSeq X Ten platform at a read length of 151 bp. In the paper's pipeline: Reads without multiplex PCR primers were removed using Cutadapt, read pairs were merged using PEAR, and CDR3 regions were called using MiXCR with default settings. Repertoire diversity used Shannon entropy, and clonality was computed as one minus Shannon entropy divided by ln of productive unique sequence count. Dominant or high-frequency T-cell clones were defined as clonotypes at frequencies of at least 0.5%. TCRdb trimmed the raw reads at Q25, called clones with MiXCR and kept productive beta chains. Identical CDR3 proteins give one entry, which carries the most common genes and DNA. What appears here as the V and J calls and clone size reflects TCRdb's work, not the paper's. The sample table lists about 4,700 distinct CDR3 sequences, approximately 22% of them with a count of one. The ten largest clones add up to approximately 11% of the sample.

The investigation overall reported the following: A statistically significant but moderate positive correlation (R roughly 0.3) was observed between local T-cell repertoire clonality and local tumor mutational burden. Within a patient, the same dominant CDR3B clonotypes appeared at multiple loci, but different tumor locations also contained unique high-frequency clones. High-frequency TCR beta clonotypes were largely distinct between individual patients.

For the TCR template, genomic DNA was extracted from bulk tumor tissue, and 450 to 700 ng of gDNA was amplified for each sample. Multiple biopsies per primary tumor were taken during surgery, spaced as far apart as possible within the tumor mass. The study cohort was described as untreated, and the patients were newly diagnosed NSCLC cases having curative surgery. The donor group was made up of approximately 16 newly diagnosed non-small cell lung cancer patients undergoing surgery with curative intent. Resected tumor masses were reviewed by two independent pathologists. Sequencing was performed only on DNA and RNA samples of high quality.

This chain joins TRBV20-1 to TRBJ2-7, with the D gene call left open. The clonotype comes from a man aged 55-75 years with non-small cell lung cancer. What was sequenced was lung tumor tissue. The DNA sequence is as follows: TGCAGTGCTTCCTCGGTCGAGTACGAGCAGTACTTC. This codes for CSASSVEYEQYF.